One and the same sample provided the 17 T cell receptor beta chains below, sequenced in a study of blood T cells in healthy people across ages. Combining a sample-barcoded 5' primer with a J-beta primer mix, a second PCR ran for 7 to 11 cycles. MiXCR was run by TCRdb on the 5' RACE reads, yielding one entry per CDR3 protein. The data show around 2 million distinct CDR3 sequences, about 39% seen once. Source material: blood. The receptor source for this set is a human donor in good health.

V usage is TRBV5-1 and J usage is TRBJ2-7; either TRBD1 or TRBD2 may fit D (5 bases each). Trimming removed 0 bases at V and 12 bases at J, with 19 bases between. CDR1 is SGHRS and CDR2 is YFSETQ in the germline V gene. The CDR3 has 14 amino acids. The CDR3 here is CASSLAGTESARYF. The DNA of the CDR3 is TGCGCCAGCAGCTTGGCCGGGACGGAATCGGCACGGTACTTC. Variable domain in full (rest from reference TRBV5-1 and TRBJ2-7): KAGVTQTPRYLIKTRGQQVTLSCSPISGHRSVSWYQQTPGQGLQFLFEYFSETQRNKGNFPGRFSGRQFSNSRSEMNVSTLELGDSALYLCASSLAGTESARYFGPGTRLTVT.

The gene calls are TRBV2 and TRBJ2-5, with 7 nucleotides matching TRBD1. CDR3 length: 12 amino acids. The ends lost 6 bases at V and 5 bases at J; junction bases unmatched: 3. Germline V lookup: CDR1 SNHLY, CDR2 FYNNEI. In DNA form, the CDR3 reads TGTGCCAGCAGGACAGGGACGGAGACCCAGTACTTC. It encodes CASRTGTETQYF.

As regards this clonotype: One junction end disagrees with the germline gene, perhaps due to a read error. The gene calls are TRBV7-2 and TRBJ2-6; a possible D gene is TRBD1 (5 bases). Germline-derived CDR1 and CDR2 are SGHTA and FQGNSA. The CDR3 consists of 15 residues. The CDR3 is CASSRQVSGASVLTF. The CDR3 DNA follows: TGTGCCAGCAGCAGACAAGTCTCTGGGGCCAGCGTCCTGACTTTC. Full variable domain (remainder filled in from reference TRBV7-2 and TRBJ2-6): GAGVSQSPSNKVTEKGKDVELRCDPISGHTALYWYRQSLGQGLEFLIYFQGNSAPDKSGLPSDRFSAERTGGSVSTLTIQRTQQEDSAVYLCASSRQVSGASVLTFGAGSRLTVL.

About this clonotype: Compared with germline, one end of the junction differs, possibly owing to a read error. The chain has TRBV5-4 and TRBJ1-2; 7 positions match TRBD1. CDR1 is SGHNT and CDR2 is YYREEE in the germline V gene (reference sequence). CDR3 size: 13 residues. CDR3 region: CVSSPGQLYGYTF. The CDR3 DNA reads TGTGTCAGCAGCCCGGGACAGTTATATGGCTACACCTTC.

This clonotype was seen a few times. This chain connects TRBV7-2 to TRBJ2-7; tentative D call: TRBD1 (5 bases). Germline values: CDR1 SGHTA, CDR2 FQGNSA. The CDR3 is 15 amino acids. Trimming pared 2 bases from V and 3 bases from J, leaving 14 bases between. CDR3 DNA: TGTGCCAGCAGCTTATACACATCTAGGGGCTACGAGCAGTACTTC. Encoded protein: CASSLYTSRGYEQYF.

This clonotype was observed a few times. V is TRBV12-3 or TRBV12-4 and J is TRBJ1-6; 7 nucleotides agree with TRBD1. The junction had 6 bases not matched to a gene; V was cut back by 1 base and J by 6 bases. The CDR3 covers 16 residues. CDR3 region: CASSLGTGATNSPLHF. CDR3 coding DNA: TGTGCCAGCAGTTTAGGCACAGGGGCAACTAATTCACCCCTCCACTTT.

The chain recombines TRBV18 with TRBJ2-3, with D tentatively TRBD1 (5 bases). The germline gives CDR1 KGHSH, CDR2 LQKENI. The V end was cut by 1 base, the J end by 5 bases, with 13 bases between. The length of the CDR3 is 15 residues. The DNA of the CDR3 is TGTGCCAGCTCACCACTACCAGGGTCGAGAGATACGCAGTATTTT. Translating it yields CASSPLPGSRDTQYF.

The rearrangement links TRBV10-3 to TRBJ2-1; 9 nucleotides align to TRBD1. The CDR3 is 17 residues long. J lost 9 bases, V lost 5 bases, and 17 bases had no gene match. Germline CDR1 and CDR2: ENHRY and SYGVKD. CDR3 amino acids: CAISSGAAGQGNTEQFF. CDR3 in DNA: TGTGCCATCAGTTCTGGGGCGGCAGGACAGGGGAACACTGAGCAGTTCTTC.

V is TRBV30 and J is TRBJ1-2; 7 bases agree with TRBD1. The CDR3 loop spans 15 amino acids. CDR1 is GTSNPN, CDR2 SVGIG, per germline (reference sequence). CDR3 residues: CAYATGTVNNYGYTF. CDR3 nucleotide sequence: TGTGCGTACGCCACCGGGACAGTAAATAACTATGGCTACACCTTC.

Many counts were recorded for this clonotype. V gene TRBV7-8 combines with J gene TRBJ1-2; D ambiguous. Trimming removed 3 bases at V and 0 bases at J, with 11 bases between. From germline, CDR1 is SGHVS and CDR2 FQNEAQ. The CDR3 length is 15 residues. The CDR3 DNA reads as TGTGCCAGCAGCTTGTTGGGCGGAACTAACTATGGCTACACCTTC. This codes for CASSLLGGTNYGYTF.

This clonotype has a handful of counts. The J gene is TRBJ2-3, the V gene TRBV5-1; unclear D gene. The CDR3 runs to 14 residues. Germline V gene sequence: CDR1 SGHRS, CDR2 YFSETQ. V lost 1 base to trimming and J lost 2 bases, with 8 bases between them. The CDR3 sequence is CASSLSKPTDTQYF. For the CDR3, the DNA is TGCGCCAGCAGCTTGTCCAAACCCACAGATACGCAGTATTTT.

This clonotype was seen only a few times. The CDR3 spells CASSDLPVNYGYTF. In nucleotides, the CDR3 is TGCGCCAGCAGCGACCTCCCGGTAAACTATGGCTACACCTTC. The gene calls are TRBV5-1 and TRBJ1-2; unclear D gene. The CDR3 totals 14 residues. In germline, CDR1 is SGHRS, CDR2 YFSETQ. Trimming shortened V by 4 bases and J by 2 bases, and 12 bases separated the two germline ends.

V gene TRBV7-2 combines with J gene TRBJ1-2, with D unclear. Trimming left V 5 bases short and J 0 bases short, with 10 bases between. Germline V gives CDR1 SGHTA, CDR2 FQGNSA. There are 14 residues in the CDR3. CDR3 sequence reads: CASSPRPTNYGYTF. The CDR3 nucleotides are TGTGCCAGCAGCCCGAGGCCTACTAACTATGGCTACACCTTC.

A few counts support this clonotype. The chain joins TRBV7-2 to TRBJ2-3; D call uncertain. CDR3 length: 15 amino acids. Germline CDR1 is SGHTA and CDR2 is FQGNSA. V lost 1 base and J 2 bases, leaving 10 bases between the germline ends. CDR3 DNA: TGTGCCAGCAGCTTAGAACCATCCCCCACAGATACGCAGTATTTT. It yields the protein CASSLEPSPTDTQYF.

The table lists this clonotype with many counts. V usage is TRBV25-1 and J usage is TRBJ1-5; no clear D. V dropped 1 base and J dropped 3 bases, with 13 bases sitting between them. The CDR3 is 16 residues long. CDR1 and CDR2 from the germline V gene are MGHDK and SYGVNS. Written as DNA, the CDR3 is TGTGCCAGCAGTGAATCGGGGTGGGCAGACAATCAGCCCCAGCATTTT. Translating gives CASSESGWADNQPQHF.

The chain recombines TRBV28 with TRBJ1-4; the match to TRBD1 covers 7 bases. This CDR3 has 16 amino acids. After removal of 6 bases from V and 6 bases from J, the junction contained 13 bases not matched to a gene. CDR1 is MDHEN and CDR2 is SYDVKM in the germline V gene. CDR3 loop: CASRPPLGQEDEKLFF. CDR3 bases: TGTGCCAGCAGGCCCCCCCTCGGACAGGAGGATGAAAAACTGTTTTTT.

The genes are TRBV5-1 and TRBJ2-7; D gene uncertain. This CDR3 contains 13 residues. The V and J ends lost 4 bases and 2 bases respectively, with 10 bases between them. Germline CDR1 reads SGHRS; CDR2 reads YFSETQ. This CDR3 is CASSPYGPYEQYF. The CDR3 nucleotides are TGCGCCAGCAGCCCCTACGGGCCCTACGAGCAGTACTTC. Combining the CDR3 with reference TRBV5-1 and TRBJ2-7 gives the whole variable domain KAGVTQTPRYLIKTRGQQVTLSCSPISGHRSVSWYQQTPGQGLQFLFEYFSETQRNKGNFPGRFSGRQFSNSRSEMNVSTLELGDSALYLCASSPYGPYEQYFGPGTRLTVT.